This entry features one T cell receptor (beta chain) sequence. PCR employed 60 Vbeta and 13 Jbeta primers. Profiled with immunoSEQ multiplex PCR; TCRdb holds only in-frame clones, not every one. The sample contains 140,000 to 150,000 clones, 80% to 90% of which appear only once. This sample stems from a study of cytomegalovirus exposure and HLA in healthy donors. This CDR3 has 14 residues. Germline V gives CDR1 MDHEN, CDR2 SYDVKM. Trimming stripped 2 bases from V and 1 base from J, with 6 bases between. The sequenced material came from PBMCs. The genes are TRBV28 and TRBJ1-5; no clear D gene. The TCR originated in a middle-aged woman in good health and CMV-seropositive. CDR3 sequence (DNA): TGTGCCAGCAGTTTACTCGGGAGCAATCAGCCCCAGCATTTT. Protein: CASSLLGSNQPQHF.